The rows below give T cell receptor beta chains drawn from one sample of a study of blood T cell repertoires in COVID-19. Some clones are missing from TCRdb's copy, which holds only in-frame ones; the method was immunoSEQ multiplex PCR. The profile shows 54,000 or so clones, about 83% of them singletons. Sequencing was performed on peripheral blood. Receptor source: a woman of 80 years or more with acute or convalescent COVID-19. Each CDR3 is given with its conserved first and last residue. A D gene is named only where the DNA matches it firmly. Rows may omit the clone size; those that give it use once, few, many or a size class.

CDR3,DNA,size,V,D,J
CASIEPSSGNTIYF,TGTGCCAGCATAGAACCAAGCTCTGGAAACACCATATATTTT,-,TRBV6-5,-,TRBJ1-3
CASSLGDSYYEQYF,TGTGCCAGCAGCCTTGGGGACAGCTACTACGAGCAGTACTTC,-,TRBV7-3,TRBD1,TRBJ2-7
CASSQASNTEAFF,TGCGCCAGCAGCCAAGCCTCGAACACTGAAGCTTTCTTT,-,TRBV4-1,-,TRBJ1-1
CASSLQTGVGETQYF,TGCGCCAGCAGCTTACAGACAGGGGTGGGGGAGACCCAGTACTTC,-,TRBV5-1,TRBD1,TRBJ2-5
CSASSGSGGEQFF,TGCAGTGCTAGTAGCGGGAGTGGGGGTGAGCAGTTCTTC,once,TRBV20-1,TRBD2,TRBJ2-1
CAWSYSLNQPQHF,TGTGCCTGGAGTTACAGCCTCAATCAGCCCCAGCATTTT,once,TRBV30,-,TRBJ1-5
CASSLAAGDQPQHF,TGTGCCAGCAGCTTAGCGGCAGGGGATCAGCCCCAGCATTTT,-,TRBV7-2,-,TRBJ1-5
CATSEPTSGSADTQYF,TGTGCCACCAGTGAGCCGACTAGCGGGAGCGCAGATACGCAGTATTTT,-,TRBV24-1,TRBD2,TRBJ2-3
CASSQDPPGPHGHEKLFF,TGTGCCAGCAGCCAAGATCCGCCAGGGCCCCACGGGCATGAAAAACTGTTTTTT,-,TRBV3-1/TRBV3-2,-,TRBJ1-4
CASSLFRASGRNEQFF,TGTGCCAGCAGCTTATTCCGGGCTAGCGGGCGAAATGAGCAGTTCTTC,-,TRBV7-8,TRBD2,TRBJ2-1
CASSWDRGQPQHF,TGTGCCAGCAGCTGGGACAGGGGACAGCCCCAGCATTTT,-,TRBV7-3,TRBD1,TRBJ1-5
CASSLGSDNSPLHF,TGTGCCAGCAGCTTAGGCAGCGATAATTCACCCCTCCACTTT,-,TRBV7-9,-,TRBJ1-6
CASSHGQGGSPLHF,TGTGCCAGCAGCCATGGACAGGGGGGTTCACCCCTCCACTTT,-,TRBV3-1/TRBV3-2,TRBD1,TRBJ1-6
CASSQSRQGGEKLFF,TGTGCCAGCAGCCAATCGCGACAGGGAGGAGAAAAACTGTTTTTT,-,TRBV14,TRBD1,TRBJ1-4
CASSDDYGEQFF,TGTGCCAGCAGTGACGACTACGGTGAGCAGTTCTTC,few,TRBV2,-,TRBJ2-1
CASSLSPSGGWETQYF,TGTGCCAGCAGCTTATCCCCTAGCGGGGGGTGGGAGACCCAGTACTTC,-,TRBV7-8,TRBD2,TRBJ2-5
CASSTTGGSAGNTIYF,TGTGCCAGCAGTACCACAGGGGGCTCGGCTGGAAACACCATATATTTT,once,TRBV28,TRBD1,TRBJ1-3
CASSYSLAGEWETQYF,TGTGCCAGCAGTTACTCTCTAGCGGGAGAATGGGAGACCCAGTACTTC,-,TRBV6-5,TRBD2,TRBJ2-5
CASSAGQSSGNTIYF,TGCGCCAGCAGCGCGGGACAGAGCTCTGGAAACACCATATATTTT,-,TRBV5-1,TRBD1,TRBJ1-3
CASTPSTGQGIGNEQFF,TGTGCCAGTACCCCATCCACGGGACAGGGTATTGGAAATGAGCAGTTCTTC,-,TRBV19,TRBD1,TRBJ2-1
CASSPLTGGRTEAFF,TGCGCCAGCAGCCCGTTGACAGGGGGCAGGACTGAAGCTTTCTTT,-,TRBV5-1,TRBD1,TRBJ1-1
CASSPQREAYNEQFF,TGTGCCAGCAGTCCCCAGCGGGAGGCTTACAATGAGCAGTTCTTC,-,TRBV6-5,TRBD2,TRBJ2-1
CASSLGNRVETQYF,TGTGCTAGCAGCTTAGGAAACAGGGTGGAGACCCAGTACTTC,-,TRBV11-3,-,TRBJ2-5
CASIEDRVNEKLFF,TGTGCCAGCATCGAGGACAGGGTTAATGAAAAACTGTTTTTT,-,TRBV2,TRBD1,TRBJ1-4
CATSRDWPGKNSPLHF,TGTGCCACCAGCAGAGATTGGCCGGGGAAGAATTCACCCCTCCACTTT,-,TRBV15,-,TRBJ1-6
CASSGGTGHTEAFF,TGCGCCAGTTCAGGCGGGACGGGACACACTGAAGCTTTCTTT,few,TRBV10-1,-,TRBJ1-1
CASSTDRGGLTNYGYTF,TGTGCCAGCAGCACCGACAGGGGTGGCCTTACTAACTATGGCTACACCTTC,-,TRBV21-1,-,TRBJ1-2
CASNQGLAGGELFF,TGTGCCAGTAACCAAGGACTAGCCGGGGGGGAGCTGTTTTTT,-,TRBV19,TRBD2,TRBJ2-2
CASSLGQAFNYGYTF,TGTGCCAGCAGTTTGGGACAGGCTTTTAACTATGGCTACACCTTC,once,TRBV28,TRBD1,TRBJ1-2
CASSRTLMRQPQHF,TGCGCCAGCAGTCGGACACTTATGAGGCAGCCCCAGCATTTT,-,TRBV10-1,-,TRBJ1-5
CASSPEGLGYEKLFF,TGTGCCAGTAGTCCCGAGGGACTTGGGTATGAAAAACTGTTTTTT,-,TRBV19,-,TRBJ1-4
CATSDERGGYTF,TGTGCCACCAGTGATGAGCGAGGGGGCTACACCTTC,-,TRBV24-1,-,TRBJ1-2
CASSRRQREGPSGEQFF,TGTGCCAGCAGCCGCAGGCAGCGGGAGGGCCCATCGGGTGAGCAGTTCTTC,-,TRBV13,TRBD2,TRBJ2-1
CASSQADKNSPLHF,TGTGCCAGCAGCCAAGCGGACAAGAATTCACCCCTCCACTTT,-,TRBV4-2,-,TRBJ1-6
CASSFDRGNSNQPQHF,TGTGCCAGCAGTTTCGATCGGGGGAATAGCAATCAGCCCCAGCATTTT,-,TRBV28,-,TRBJ1-5
CATSRDGAGGFYNEQFF,TGTGCCACCAGCAGAGATGGGGCGGGAGGTTTTTACAATGAGCAGTTCTTC,-,TRBV15,TRBD2,TRBJ2-1
CASSQEGQGGSNQPQHF,TGCGCCAGCAGCCAAGAGGGACAGGGGGGGAGCAATCAGCCCCAGCATTTT,once,TRBV4-1,TRBD1,TRBJ1-5
CASSLAGGSYEQYF,TGTGCCAGCAGTTTAGCAGGGGGTTCCTACGAGCAGTACTTC,-,TRBV28,TRBD1,TRBJ2-7
CASSQEMNTEAFF,TGTGCCAGCTCACAGGAGATGAACACTGAAGCTTTCTTT,-,TRBV18,-,TRBJ1-1
CASEESGSSYNEQFF,TGTGCCAGCGAAGAGAGCGGGAGCTCCTACAATGAGCAGTTCTTC,-,TRBV6-5,TRBD2,TRBJ2-1
CASSPEAGGYTGELFF,TGTGCCAGCAGCCCGGAGGCGGGGGGTTACACCGGGGAGCTGTTTTTT,-,TRBV5-4,TRBD2,TRBJ2-2
CSVGGMNTEAFF,TGCAGCGTAGGGGGAATGAACACTGAAGCTTTCTTT,-,TRBV29-1,-,TRBJ1-1
CASSQDAGTGGYGYTF,TGTGCCAGCAGCCAAGATGCCGGGACAGGGGGGTATGGCTACACCTTC,once,TRBV3-1/TRBV3-2,TRBD1,TRBJ1-2
CASSPTQGGYTF,TGTGCCAGCAGCCCAACTCAGGGTGGCTACACCTTC,-,TRBV11-3,-,TRBJ1-2
CASSPTGPSTDTQYF,TGTGCCAGCAGCCCGACAGGACCCAGCACAGATACGCAGTATTTT,-,TRBV5-4,-,TRBJ2-3
CASTSTQMNTEAFF,TGTGCCAGTACCTCTACACAGATGAACACTGAAGCTTTCTTT,-,TRBV19,-,TRBJ1-1
CASILAGAVYNEQFF,TGTGCCAGCATCCTAGCGGGAGCGGTCTACAATGAGCAGTTCTTC,-,TRBV6-6,TRBD2,TRBJ2-1
CASSAQRLVTNNEQFF,TGTGCCAGCAGTGCCCAACGACTAGTGACGAACAATGAGCAGTTCTTC,-,TRBV2,-,TRBJ2-1
CASSRAGVAGEFF,TGTGCCAGCAGTCGCGCCGGGGTAGCAGGAGAGTTCTTC,-,TRBV6-2/TRBV6-3,-,TRBJ2-1
CASSQDLAGALNEQFF,TGCGCCAGCAGCCAAGACTTAGCGGGGGCGCTCAATGAGCAGTTCTTC,-,TRBV4-1,TRBD2,TRBJ2-1
CAISELAQGPEQYF,TGTGCCATCAGTGAGTTGGCACAGGGTCCCGAGCAGTACTTC,-,TRBV10-3,-,TRBJ2-7
CATSRSAGRLANQPQHF,TGTGCCACCAGCAGATCGGCAGGCCGCCTAGCCAATCAGCCCCAGCATTTT,-,TRBV15,-,TRBJ1-5
CASSTWTGQAITEAFF,TGTGCCAGCAGCACCTGGACAGGTCAAGCAATAACTGAAGCTTTCTTT,-,TRBV11-2,TRBD1,TRBJ1-1
CASSLEGDRGIRGDTF,TGTGCCAGCAGTTTGGAGGGGGACAGGGGGATACGAGGGGACACCTTC,-,TRBV28,TRBD1,TRBJ1-2
CASSPDRRNSPLHF,TGTGCCAGCAGCCCGGACAGGCGAAATTCACCCCTCCACTTT,-,TRBV3-1/TRBV3-2,TRBD1,TRBJ1-6
CASSLIVPGELFF,TGTGCCAGCAGCTTAATAGTTCCCGGGGAGCTGTTTTTT,-,TRBV7-3,-,TRBJ2-2
CASTSKRGLGETQYF,TGTGCCAGCACATCTAAGCGGGGGCTAGGGGAGACCCAGTACTTC,-,TRBV2,TRBD2,TRBJ2-5
CASSKDSEKLFF,TGTGCCAGCAGCAAGGACAGCGAAAAACTGTTTTTT,-,TRBV9,-,TRBJ1-4
CAWSVRRGGLLQYF,TGTGCCTGGAGTGTACGGCGGGGGGGCCTCTTGCAGTATTTT,-,TRBV30,TRBD2,TRBJ2-3